Each of the 13 T cell receptor beta chains below was sequenced from the same sample in a study of PD-1 blockade in classical Hodgkin lymphoma. Sequencing used immunoSEQ multiplex PCR; TCRdb keeps in-frame clones, though not all of them. Here the sample spans around 9,600 clones, about three quarters being singletons. As for time point: cycle 4 day 1 (C4D1), after 6 weeks of nivolumab. Exposure to brentuximab vedotin varied, and each patient had relapsed following autologous stem cell transplantation. Magnetic negative selection was used to purify CD4+ T cells from thawed PBMCs. Sequencing was performed on CD4+ T cells from blood, taken before the fourth cycle of nivolumab. The receptor set was obtained from a human donor with classical Hodgkin lymphoma.

This clone is a singleton in its sample. This chain connects TRBV7-2 to TRBJ2-5; possibly TRBD1 for D (5 bases). V lost 4 bases, J lost 5 bases, and 11 bases lay in between. Germline CDR1 is SGHTA and CDR2 is FQGNSA. This CDR3 has 13 amino acids. The CDR3 coding sequence is TGTGCCAGCAGCTCCGACAGACGGGAGACCCAGTACTTC. It is translated as CASSSDRRETQYF.

The chain uses TRBV6-5 and TRBJ1-2; D is unresolved. The germline V gene encodes CDR1 MNHEY and CDR2 SVGAGI. V gave up 7 bases and J gave up 8 bases, with 20 bases separating them. The CDR3 consists of 14 residues. This CDR3 reads CASKMGGRTKGYTF. CDR3 nucleotide sequence: TGTGCCAGCAAGATGGGAGGACGTACTAAGGGCTACACCTTC.

The rearrangement uses TRBV5-6 and TRBJ2-3; possibly TRBD2 for D (5 bases). V lost 6 bases to trimming and J lost 0 bases, with 17 bases between them. CDR3 length: 16 residues. The germline V gene has CDR1 SGHDT and CDR2 YYEEEE. The CDR3: CASTAAAIRSTDTQYF. The CDR3 nucleotides read TGTGCCAGCACCGCAGCGGCTATTAGGAGCACAGATACGCAGTATTTT.

The chain has TRBV6-5 and TRBJ2-2; tentatively, D is TRBD1 or TRBD2 (6 bases each). The germline V gene has CDR1 MNHEY and CDR2 SVGAGI. The CDR3 loop spans 16 amino acids. Trimming cost V 2 bases and J 1 base, with 11 bases left between them. The CDR3 protein is CASSYEAGQNTGELFF. The CDR3 DNA reads TGTGCCAGCAGTTACGAGGCGGGACAGAACACCGGGGAGCTGTTTTTT.

This chain connects TRBV6-5 to TRBJ2-7; D is ambiguous. Trimming took 0 bases from V and 6 from J, leaving 9 bases between them. From germline, CDR1 is MNHEY and CDR2 SVGAGI. This CDR3 contains 13 residues. The CDR3, as DNA: TGTGCCAGCAGTTACTCGATAGGGTCCGAGCAGTACGTC. As protein: CASSYSIGSEQYV.

This clone was counted only a few times. The chain combines TRBV2 with TRBJ1-5, with 7 nucleotides matching TRBD1. Germline V lookup: CDR1 SNHLY, CDR2 FYNNEI. The junction had 18 bases not matched to a gene; V was cut back by 5 bases and J by 5 bases. The length of the CDR3 is 18 residues. CDR3 amino acids: CASSQGLFRDGTDQPQHF. CDR3 sequence (DNA): TGTGCCAGCAGTCAAGGACTATTCCGGGACGGGACAGATCAGCCCCAGCATTTT.

This clone was recorded only once. The rearrangement links TRBV2 to TRBJ2-7, with 12 positions matching TRBD1. The germline V gene has CDR1 SNHLY and CDR2 FYNNEI. V lost 7 bases to trimming and J lost 6 bases; unmatched junction nucleotides: 4. CDR3 length equals 13 residues. CDR3 in DNA: TGTGCCAGCAAGGGACAGGGGGCAAGCGAGCAGTACGTC. Its protein product is CASKGQGASEQYV.

This chain joins TRBV19 and TRBJ2-1; 12 bases match TRBD2. The CDR3 extends over 15 amino acids. The ends lost 6 bases at V and 5 bases at J; junction bases unmatched: 5. CDR1 and CDR2 from the germline V gene are LNHDA and SQIVND (reference sequence). The CDR3 DNA reads as TGTGCCAGTAGCCCGACTAGCGGGGGTAACAATGAGCAGTTCTTC. It codes for CASSPTSGGNNEQFF.

The chain links TRBV19 to TRBJ1-1, with D tentatively TRBD1 (6 bases). V dropped 8 bases and J dropped 0 bases, with 13 bases sitting between them. This CDR3 region has 14 residues. Looked up from germline, CDR1 is LNHDA and CDR2 is SQIVND (reference sequence). CDR3 protein: CASRKGDLNTEAFF. Written as DNA, the CDR3 is TGTGCCAGTCGAAAGGGGGACCTGAACACTGAAGCTTTCTTT.

To note about this clone: This may be a read error: a much more frequent sequence differs by one nucleotide. Other DNA sequences in this sample translate to the same CDR3. The chain carries TRBV5-1 and TRBJ2-5; 10 nucleotides match TRBD1. The ends lost 4 bases at V and 4 bases at J; junction bases unmatched: 4. The CDR3 covers 14 residues. Germline V gives CDR1 SGHRS, CDR2 YFSETQ. CDR3 DNA sequence: TGCGCCAGCAGCCCGGGGACAGGGGTAGAGACCCAGTACTTC. Translating gives CASSPGTGVETQYF.

This chain connects TRBV7-2 to TRBJ2-5; 8 bases match TRBD2. This CDR3 is 16 amino acids long. The germline V gene encodes CDR1 SGHTA and CDR2 FQGNSA. The trim removed 6 bases at V and 5 bases at J, leaving 14 bases unmatched. In nucleotides, the CDR3 is TGTGCCAGCAGGCGCGACGCGGGACTAGTGAGGGAGACCCAGTACTTC. Its protein product is CASRRDAGLVRETQYF.

The chain links TRBV4-2 to TRBJ2-3; unclear D gene. Trimming pared 1 base from V and 5 bases from J, leaving 7 bases between. The CDR3 runs to 13 residues. Germline CDR1 and CDR2: LGHNA and YNFKEQ. The CDR3 sequence: CASSQGLLDTQYF. The CDR3 DNA sequence: TGTGCCAGCAGCCAAGGCCTCTTAGATACGCAGTATTTT.

This clone was counted between two and nine times. The J gene is TRBJ2-7, the V gene TRBV2; D call uncertain. Trimming removed 2 bases from V and 5 bases from J, with 13 bases in between. Germline-derived CDR1 and CDR2 are SNHLY and FYNNEI. The CDR3 covers 14 residues. Here the CDR3 reads CASSEPLQWDEQYF. CDR3 DNA sequence: TGTGCCAGCAGTGAACCCCTACAGTGGGACGAGCAGTACTTC.